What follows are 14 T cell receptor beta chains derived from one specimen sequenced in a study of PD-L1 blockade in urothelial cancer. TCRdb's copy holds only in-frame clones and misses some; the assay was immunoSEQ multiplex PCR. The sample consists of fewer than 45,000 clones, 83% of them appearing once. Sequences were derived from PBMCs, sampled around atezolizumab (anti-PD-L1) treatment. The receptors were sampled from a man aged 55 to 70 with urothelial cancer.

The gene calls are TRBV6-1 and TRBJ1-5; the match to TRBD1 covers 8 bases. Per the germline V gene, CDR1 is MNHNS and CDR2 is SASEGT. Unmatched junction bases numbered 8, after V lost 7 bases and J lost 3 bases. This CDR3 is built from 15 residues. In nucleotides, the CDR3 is TGTGCCAGCACCTCGTCGACAGGGGACAATCAGCCCCAGCATTTT. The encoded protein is CASTSSTGDNQPQHF.

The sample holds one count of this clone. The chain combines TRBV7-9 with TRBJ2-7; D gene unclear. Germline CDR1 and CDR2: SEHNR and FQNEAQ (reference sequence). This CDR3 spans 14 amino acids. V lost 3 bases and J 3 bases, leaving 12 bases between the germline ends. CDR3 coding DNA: TGTGCCAGCAGCTTCCCAGGTCGGTACTACGAGCAGTACTTC. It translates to CASSFPGRYYEQYF.

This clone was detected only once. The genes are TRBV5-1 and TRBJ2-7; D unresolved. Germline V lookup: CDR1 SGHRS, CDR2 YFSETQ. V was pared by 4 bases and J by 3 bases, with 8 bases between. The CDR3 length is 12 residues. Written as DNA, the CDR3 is TGCGCCAGCAGCCCCCCGAGCTACGAGCAGTACTTC. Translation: CASSPPSYEQYF.

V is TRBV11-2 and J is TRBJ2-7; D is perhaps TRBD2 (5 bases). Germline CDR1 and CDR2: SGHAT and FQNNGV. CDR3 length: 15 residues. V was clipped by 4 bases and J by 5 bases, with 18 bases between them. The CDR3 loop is CASSSTEGLGHEQYF. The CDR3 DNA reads TGTGCCAGCAGCTCTACTGAGGGTTTGGGCCACGAGCAGTACTTC. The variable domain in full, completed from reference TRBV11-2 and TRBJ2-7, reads EAGVAQSPRYKIIEKRQSVAFWCNPISGHATLYWYQQILGQGPKLLIQFQNNGVVDDSQLPKDRFSAERLKGVDSTLKIQPAKLEDSAVYLCASSSTEGLGHEQYFGPGTRLTVT.

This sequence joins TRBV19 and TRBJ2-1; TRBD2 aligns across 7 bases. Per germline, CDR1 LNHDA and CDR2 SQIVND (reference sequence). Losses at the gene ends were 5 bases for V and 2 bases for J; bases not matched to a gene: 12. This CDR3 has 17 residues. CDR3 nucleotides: TGTGCCAGTAGTGCCACCCCTGGGGCGGGGGCCTACAATGAGCAGTTCTTC. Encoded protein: CASSATPGAGAYNEQFF.

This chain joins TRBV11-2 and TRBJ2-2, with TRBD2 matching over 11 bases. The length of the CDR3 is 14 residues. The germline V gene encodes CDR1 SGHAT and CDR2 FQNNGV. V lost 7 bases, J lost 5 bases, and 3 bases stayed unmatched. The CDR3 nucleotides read TGTGCCAGCACCCTAGCGGGGGGAACCGGGGAGCTGTTTTTT. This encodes CASTLAGGTGELFF.

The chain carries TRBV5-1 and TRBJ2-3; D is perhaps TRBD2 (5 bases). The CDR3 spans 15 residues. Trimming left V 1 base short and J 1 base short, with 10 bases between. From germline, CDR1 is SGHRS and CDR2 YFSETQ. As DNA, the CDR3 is TGCGCCAGCAGCTTGACGAGGGCTGGCACAGATACGCAGTATTTT. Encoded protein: CASSLTRAGTDTQYF.

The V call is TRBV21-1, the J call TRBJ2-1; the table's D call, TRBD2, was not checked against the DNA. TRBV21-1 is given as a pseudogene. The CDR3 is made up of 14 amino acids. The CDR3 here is CASSDGGACNEQFF. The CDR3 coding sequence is TGTGCCAGCAGCGACGGGGGGGCTTGCAATGAGCAGTTCTTC.

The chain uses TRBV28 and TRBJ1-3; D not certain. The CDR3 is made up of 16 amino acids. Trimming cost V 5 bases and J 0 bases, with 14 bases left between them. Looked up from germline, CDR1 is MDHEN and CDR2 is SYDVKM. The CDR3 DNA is TGTGCCAGCAGTGCTCCTACAGCCTACTCTGGAAACACCATATATTTT. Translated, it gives CASSAPTAYSGNTIYF.

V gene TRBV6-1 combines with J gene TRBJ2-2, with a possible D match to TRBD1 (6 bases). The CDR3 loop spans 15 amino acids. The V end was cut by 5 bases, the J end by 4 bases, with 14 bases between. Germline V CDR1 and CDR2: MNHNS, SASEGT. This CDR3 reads CASSRTVGATGELFF. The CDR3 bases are TGTGCCAGCAGTCGGACAGTGGGAGCCACCGGGGAGCTGTTTTTT.

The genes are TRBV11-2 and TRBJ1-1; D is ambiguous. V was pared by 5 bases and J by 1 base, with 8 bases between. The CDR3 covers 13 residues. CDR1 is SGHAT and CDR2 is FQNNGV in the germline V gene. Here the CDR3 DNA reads TGTGCCAGCAGCCGCGATCGGAACACTGAAGCTTTCTTT. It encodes CASSRDRNTEAFF.

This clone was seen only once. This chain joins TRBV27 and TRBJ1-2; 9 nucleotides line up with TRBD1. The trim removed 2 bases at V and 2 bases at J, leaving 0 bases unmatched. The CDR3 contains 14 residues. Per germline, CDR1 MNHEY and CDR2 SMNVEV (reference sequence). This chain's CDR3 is CASSLDRGNYGYTF. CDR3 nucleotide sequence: TGTGCCAGCAGTTTAGACAGGGGGAACTATGGCTACACCTTC.

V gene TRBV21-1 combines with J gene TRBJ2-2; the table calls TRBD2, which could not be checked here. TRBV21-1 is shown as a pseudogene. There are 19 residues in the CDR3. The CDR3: CASSPLGLAGVTNTGELFF. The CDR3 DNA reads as TGTGCCAGCAGCCCCCTCGGGCTAGCGGGAGTCACGAACACCGGGGAGCTGTTTTTT.

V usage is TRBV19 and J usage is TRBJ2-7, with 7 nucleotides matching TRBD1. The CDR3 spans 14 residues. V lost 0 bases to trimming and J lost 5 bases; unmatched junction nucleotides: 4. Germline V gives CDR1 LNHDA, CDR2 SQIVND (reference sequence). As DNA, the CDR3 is TGTGCCAGTAGTATAGATGACAGGGTGGACGAGCAGTACTTC. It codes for CASSIDDRVDEQYF.